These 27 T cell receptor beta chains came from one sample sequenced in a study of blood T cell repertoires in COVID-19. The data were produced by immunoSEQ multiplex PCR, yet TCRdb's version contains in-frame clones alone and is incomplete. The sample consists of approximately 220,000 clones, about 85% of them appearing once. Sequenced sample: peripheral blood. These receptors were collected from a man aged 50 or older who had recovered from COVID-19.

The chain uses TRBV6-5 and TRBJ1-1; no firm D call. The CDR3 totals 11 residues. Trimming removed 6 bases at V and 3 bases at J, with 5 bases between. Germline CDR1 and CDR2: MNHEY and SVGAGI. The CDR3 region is CASRVDTEAFF. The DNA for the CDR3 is TGTGCCAGCAGAGTAGACACTGAAGCTTTCTTT.

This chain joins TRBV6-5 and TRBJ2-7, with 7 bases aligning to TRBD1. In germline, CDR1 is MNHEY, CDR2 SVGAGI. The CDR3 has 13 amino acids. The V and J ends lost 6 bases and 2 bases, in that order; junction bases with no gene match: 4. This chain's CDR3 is CASSRTGAYEQYF. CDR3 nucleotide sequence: TGTGCCAGCAGCCGTACAGGGGCCTACGAGCAGTACTTC.

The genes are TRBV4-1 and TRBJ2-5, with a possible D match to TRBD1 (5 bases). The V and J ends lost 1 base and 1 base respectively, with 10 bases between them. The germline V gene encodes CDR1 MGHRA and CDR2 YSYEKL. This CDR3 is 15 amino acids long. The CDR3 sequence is CASSQGARVQETQYF. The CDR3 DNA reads TGCGCCAGCAGCCAAGGGGCCAGGGTCCAAGAGACCCAGTACTTC.

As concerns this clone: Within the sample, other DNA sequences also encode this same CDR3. In nucleotides, the CDR3 is TGCAGCGTCAGGGACAGGGTCTACAATGAGCAGTTCTTC. Translation: CSVRDRVYNEQFF. The chain links TRBV29-1 to TRBJ2-1; TRBD1 matches at 9 bases. Germline V gene lookup returns CDR1 SQVTM and CDR2 ANQGSEA. The CDR3 runs 13 residues. J lost 3 bases, V lost 6 bases, and 3 bases had no gene match.

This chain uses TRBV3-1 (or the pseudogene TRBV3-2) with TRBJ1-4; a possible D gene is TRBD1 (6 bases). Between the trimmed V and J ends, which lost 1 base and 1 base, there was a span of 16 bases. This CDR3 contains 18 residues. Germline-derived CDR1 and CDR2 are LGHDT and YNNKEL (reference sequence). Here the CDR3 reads CASSQARRGALTNEKLFF. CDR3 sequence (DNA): TGTGCCAGCAGCCAAGCCAGGCGGGGGGCCTTAACTAATGAAAAACTGTTTTTT.

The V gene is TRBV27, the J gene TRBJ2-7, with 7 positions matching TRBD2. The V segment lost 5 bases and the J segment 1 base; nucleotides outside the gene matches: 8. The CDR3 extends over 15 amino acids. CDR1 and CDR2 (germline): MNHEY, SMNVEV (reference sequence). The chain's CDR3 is CASSAPRGRSYEQYF. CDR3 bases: TGTGCCAGCAGTGCCCCGCGGGGGAGGTCCTACGAGCAGTACTTC.

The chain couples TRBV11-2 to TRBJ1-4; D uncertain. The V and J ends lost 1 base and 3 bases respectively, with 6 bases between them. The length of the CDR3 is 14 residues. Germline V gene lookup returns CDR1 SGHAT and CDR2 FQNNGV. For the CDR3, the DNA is TGTGCCAGCAGCTTAGGGAGGGCTAATGAAAAACTGTTTTTT. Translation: CASSLGRANEKLFF.

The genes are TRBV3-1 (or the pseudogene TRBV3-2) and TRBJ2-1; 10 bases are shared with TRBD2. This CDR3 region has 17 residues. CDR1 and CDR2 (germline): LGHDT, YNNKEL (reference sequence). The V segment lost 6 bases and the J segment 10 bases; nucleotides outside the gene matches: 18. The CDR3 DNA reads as TGTGCCAGCAGGGACTGGGGCCTAGCGGGAGCCGGGGGCGAGCAGTTCTTC. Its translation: CASRDWGLAGAGGEQFF.

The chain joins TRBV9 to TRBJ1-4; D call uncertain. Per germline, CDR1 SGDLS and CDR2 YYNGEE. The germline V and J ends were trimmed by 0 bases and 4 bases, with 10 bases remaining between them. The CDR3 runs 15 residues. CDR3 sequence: CASSVAGGLNEKLFF. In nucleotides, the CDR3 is TGTGCCAGCAGCGTAGCGGGCGGACTTAATGAAAAACTGTTTTTT.

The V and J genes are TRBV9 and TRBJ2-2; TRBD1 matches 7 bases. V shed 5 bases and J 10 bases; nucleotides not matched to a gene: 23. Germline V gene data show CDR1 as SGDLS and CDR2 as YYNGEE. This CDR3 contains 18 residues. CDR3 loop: CASSGSARGSSGFEELFF. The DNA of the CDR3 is TGTGCCAGCAGTGGGTCGGCCAGGGGGTCCTCGGGCTTTGAGGAGCTGTTTTTT.

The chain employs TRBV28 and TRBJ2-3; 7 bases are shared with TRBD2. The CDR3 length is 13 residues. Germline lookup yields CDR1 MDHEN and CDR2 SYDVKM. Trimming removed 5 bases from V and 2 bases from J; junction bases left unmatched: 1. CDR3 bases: TGTGCCAGCAGTGGGGACTACACAGATACGCAGTATTTT. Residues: CASSGDYTDTQYF.

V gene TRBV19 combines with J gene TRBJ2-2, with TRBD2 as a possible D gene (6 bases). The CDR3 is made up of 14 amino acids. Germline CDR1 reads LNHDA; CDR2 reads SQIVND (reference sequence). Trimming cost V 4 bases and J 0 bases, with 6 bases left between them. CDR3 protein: CASSRLANTGELFF. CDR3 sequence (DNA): TGTGCCAGTAGTAGACTAGCGAACACCGGGGAGCTGTTTTTT.

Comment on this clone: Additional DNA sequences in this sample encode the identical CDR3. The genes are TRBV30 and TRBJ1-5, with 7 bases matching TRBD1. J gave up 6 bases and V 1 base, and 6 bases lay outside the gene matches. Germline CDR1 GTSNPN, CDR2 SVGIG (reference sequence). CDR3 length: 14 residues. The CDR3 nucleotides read TGTGCCTGGAGTGGGGGGACAGTCGGTCAGCCCCAGCATTTT. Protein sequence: CAWSGGTVGQPQHF.

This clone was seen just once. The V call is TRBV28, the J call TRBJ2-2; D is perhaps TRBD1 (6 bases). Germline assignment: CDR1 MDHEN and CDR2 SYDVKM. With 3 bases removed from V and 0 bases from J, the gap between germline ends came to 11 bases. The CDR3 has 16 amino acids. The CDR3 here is CASSFHRDANTGELFF. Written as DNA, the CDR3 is TGTGCCAGCAGTTTCCACAGGGACGCGAACACCGGGGAGCTGTTTTTT.

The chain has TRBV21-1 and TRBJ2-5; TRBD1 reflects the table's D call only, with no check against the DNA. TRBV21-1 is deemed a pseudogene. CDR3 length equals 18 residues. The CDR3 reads CASSKGARGPFYQETQYF. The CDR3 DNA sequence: TGTGCCAGCAGCAAAGGGGCCAGGGGGCCTTTTTACCAAGAGACCCAGTACTTC.

The CDR3 spells CASSLFAGVREQYF. DNA for the CDR3: TGTGCCAGCAGTTTATTTGCGGGAGTGAGGGAGCAGTACTTC. The V call is TRBV28, the J call TRBJ2-7; 7 bases line up with TRBD2. The trim removed 1 base at V and 7 bases at J, leaving 7 bases unmatched. In germline, CDR1 is MDHEN, CDR2 SYDVKM. This CDR3 has 14 residues.

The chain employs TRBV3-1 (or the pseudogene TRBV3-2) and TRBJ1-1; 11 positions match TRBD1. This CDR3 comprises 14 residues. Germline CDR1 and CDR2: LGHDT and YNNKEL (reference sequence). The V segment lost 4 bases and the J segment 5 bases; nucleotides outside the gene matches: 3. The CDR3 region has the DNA TGTGCCAGCAGCCGGGACAGGGGGGGGACTGAAGCTTTCTTT. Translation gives CASSRDRGGTEAFF.

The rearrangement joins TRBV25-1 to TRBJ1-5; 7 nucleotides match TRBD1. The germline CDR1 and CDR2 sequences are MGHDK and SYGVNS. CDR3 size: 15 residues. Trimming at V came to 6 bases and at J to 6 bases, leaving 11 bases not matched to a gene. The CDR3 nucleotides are TGTGCCAGCAGAGAACAGGGGCCCCATGGTCAGCCCCAGCATTTT. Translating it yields CASREQGPHGQPQHF.

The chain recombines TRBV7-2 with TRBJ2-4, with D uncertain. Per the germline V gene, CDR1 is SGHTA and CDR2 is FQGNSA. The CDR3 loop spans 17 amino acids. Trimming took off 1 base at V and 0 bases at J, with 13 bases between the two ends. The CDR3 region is CASSLVLVTGAKNIQYF. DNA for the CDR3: TGTGCCAGCAGCTTAGTCCTGGTAACCGGAGCCAAAAACATTCAGTACTTC. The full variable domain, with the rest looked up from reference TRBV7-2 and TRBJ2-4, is GAGVSQSPSNKVTEKGKDVELRCDPISGHTALYWYRQSLGQGLEFLIYFQGNSAPDKSGLPSDRFSAERTGGSVSTLTIQRTQQEDSAVYLCASSLVLVTGAKNIQYFGAGTRLSVL.

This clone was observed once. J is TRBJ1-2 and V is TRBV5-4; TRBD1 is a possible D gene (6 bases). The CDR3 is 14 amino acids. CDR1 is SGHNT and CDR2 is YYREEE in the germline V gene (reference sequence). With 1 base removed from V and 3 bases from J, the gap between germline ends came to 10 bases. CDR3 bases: TGTGCCAGCAGCTTGCCAGGGGCCGACTATGGCTACACCTTC. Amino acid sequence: CASSLPGADYGYTF.

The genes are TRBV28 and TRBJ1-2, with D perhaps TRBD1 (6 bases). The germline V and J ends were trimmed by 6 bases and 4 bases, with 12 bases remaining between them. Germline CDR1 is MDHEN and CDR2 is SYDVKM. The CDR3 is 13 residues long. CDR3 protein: CASSVQGGYGYTF. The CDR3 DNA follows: TGTGCCAGCAGCGTACAGGGTGGCTATGGCTACACCTTC.

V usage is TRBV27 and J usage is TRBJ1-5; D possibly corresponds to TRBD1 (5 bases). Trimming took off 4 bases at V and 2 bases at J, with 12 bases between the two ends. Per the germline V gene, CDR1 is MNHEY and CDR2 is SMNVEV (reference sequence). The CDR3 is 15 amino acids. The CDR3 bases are TGTGCCAGCAGTTCTGGGGCTGTCGGCAATCAGCCCCAGCATTTT. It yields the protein CASSSGAVGNQPQHF.

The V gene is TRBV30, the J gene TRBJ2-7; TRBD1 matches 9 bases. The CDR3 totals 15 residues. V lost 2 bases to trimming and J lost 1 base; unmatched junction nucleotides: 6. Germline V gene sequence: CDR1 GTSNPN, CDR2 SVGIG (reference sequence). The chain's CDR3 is CAWSYLDRGSYEQYF. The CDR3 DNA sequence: TGTGCCTGGAGTTACCTGGACAGGGGATCCTACGAGCAGTACTTC.

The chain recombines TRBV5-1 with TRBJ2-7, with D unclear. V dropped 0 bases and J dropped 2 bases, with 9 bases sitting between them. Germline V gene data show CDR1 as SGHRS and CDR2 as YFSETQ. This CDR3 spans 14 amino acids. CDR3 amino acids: CASSLAGRAYEQYF. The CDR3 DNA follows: TGCGCCAGCAGCTTGGCAGGCAGAGCCTACGAGCAGTACTTC.

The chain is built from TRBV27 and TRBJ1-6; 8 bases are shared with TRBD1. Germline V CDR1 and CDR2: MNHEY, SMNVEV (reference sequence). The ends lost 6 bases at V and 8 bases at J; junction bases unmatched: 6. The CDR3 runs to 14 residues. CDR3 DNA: TGTGCCAGCAGATCACAGGGGGTTTATTCACCCCTCCACTTT. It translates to CASRSQGVYSPLHF.

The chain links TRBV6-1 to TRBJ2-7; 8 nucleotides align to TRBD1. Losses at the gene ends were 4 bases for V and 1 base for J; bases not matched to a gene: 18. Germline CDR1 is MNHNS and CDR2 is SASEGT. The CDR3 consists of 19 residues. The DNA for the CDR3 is TGTGCCAGCAGTGGGTCCCCCCCCAGGGGGCTAAGGTCGTCCTACGAGCAGTACTTC. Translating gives CASSGSPPRGLRSSYEQYF.

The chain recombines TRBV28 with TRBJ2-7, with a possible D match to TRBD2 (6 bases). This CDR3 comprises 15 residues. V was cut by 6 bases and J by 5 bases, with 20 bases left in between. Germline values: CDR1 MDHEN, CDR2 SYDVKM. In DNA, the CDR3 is TGTGCCAGCAGCCTGAGACTAGATGCCAAAAACGAGCAGTACTTC. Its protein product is CASSLRLDAKNEQYF.